The 5 T cell receptor beta chains presented below share a single source sample, sequenced in a study of OX40 agonist ivuxolimab in advanced cancers. Using immunoSEQ multiplex PCR, the repertoire was profiled, and TCRdb retains in-frame clones only, with some absent. The data hold around 19,000 clones, with approximately 78% observed a single time. This sample comprised CD4+ or CD8+ T cells sorted from blood, obtained in a trial of the OX40 agonist ivuxolimab. The origin of the receptors is an adult with an advanced solid tumor such as melanoma, head and neck, liver or kidney cancer.

V and J are TRBV5-1 and TRBJ2-7, with D maybe TRBD1 (6 bases). This CDR3 is 14 amino acids long. Germline V gene lookup returns CDR1 SGHRS and CDR2 YFSETQ. Trimming pared 2 bases from V and 6 bases from J, leaving 15 bases between. CDR3 sequence reads: CASSLGQPGPEQYF. The DNA for the CDR3 is TGCGCCAGCAGCTTAGGACAGCCAGGCCCCGAGCAGTACTTC.

This chain uses TRBV27 with TRBJ2-7; D is unresolved. The CDR3 is made up of 14 amino acids. V lost 4 bases and J 2 bases, leaving 12 bases between the germline ends. Per the germline V gene, CDR1 is MNHEY and CDR2 is SMNVEV (reference sequence). CDR3 sequence (DNA): TGTGCCAGCAGTTGGGGAAGGAAAACCTACGAGCAGTACTTC. Encoded protein: CASSWGRKTYEQYF.

This clone was observed at least ten times. The J gene is TRBJ2-1, the V gene TRBV4-3; 8 nucleotides align to TRBD2. V was clipped by 1 base and J by 4 bases; unmatched bases: 3. CDR1 and CDR2 from the germline V gene are LGHNA and YSLEER. This CDR3 region has 15 residues. In DNA form, the CDR3 reads TGCGCCAGCAGCCAAGTAACGGGGGGGTACAATGAGCAGTTCTTC. Translating it yields CASSQVTGGYNEQFF.

This clone was seen just once. This rearrangement joins TRBV7-2 to TRBJ2-7; no clear D gene. V shed 3 bases and J shed 0 bases, with 6 bases lying between them. The CDR3 is made up of 13 amino acids. Germline V lookup: CDR1 SGHTA, CDR2 FQGNSA. The CDR3 DNA sequence: TGTGCCAGCAGCTTTGGCAGCTCCTACGAGCAGTACTTC. This codes for CASSFGSSYEQYF.

This clone was counted between two and nine times. The rearrangement joins TRBV2 to TRBJ1-2; D perhaps matches TRBD1 (5 bases). Germline CDR1 reads SNHLY; CDR2 reads FYNNEI. V was cut by 6 bases and J by 1 base, with 15 bases left in between. There are 15 residues in the CDR3. CDR3 nucleotides: TGTGCCAGCAGCGAGGGACGGGCAAATAACTATGGCTACACCTTC. Translation: CASSEGRANNYGYTF.